The rows below give T cell receptor beta chains drawn from one sample of a study of blood T cells in healthy people across ages. MiXCR, applied by TCRdb to the 5' RACE reads, yields one record per CDR3 protein. This sample carries about 1,600,000 distinct CDR3 sequences, about 43% of them seen once, and the ten largest clones take 7.9%. The sequenced sample consisted of blood. All receptors derive from a woman between 18 and 30 years old in good health. Each CDR3 is given with its conserved first and last residue. The D gene is left open where the match is weak. The size field is filled for only some rows; it gives once, few, many or a size class.

CDR3,DNA,size,V,J,D,length
CASSQAGTRDYGYTF,TGCGCCAGCAGCCAAGCAGGCACCCGGGACTATGGCTACACCTTC,-,TRBV4-1,TRBJ1-2,-,15
CASSLSQGGFEQYF,TGCGCCAGCAGCTTGAGCCAGGGGGGTTTCGAGCAGTACTTC,-,TRBV5-1,TRBJ2-7,-,14
CSAGAGTGSSDTQYF,TGCAGCGCGGGAGCCGGGACAGGGTCGAGCGATACGCAGTATTTT,-,TRBV29-1,TRBJ2-3,TRBD1,15
CASSHSDREYGYTF,TGTGCCAGCAGTCATTCGGACAGGGAGTATGGCTACACCTTC,-,TRBV6-5,TRBJ1-2,TRBD1,14
CASSLGGLASDTQYF,TGTGCCAGCAGCTTAGGGGGACTAGCGTCGGATACGCAGTATTTT,-,TRBV11-1,TRBJ2-3,TRBD2,15
CACSISRGDYGYTF,TGTGCCTGCAGTATTAGTCGAGGAGACTATGGCTACACCTTC,once,TRBV27,TRBJ1-2,-,14
CASSEMGQGYEQYF,TGCGCCAGCAGTGAGATGGGACAGGGCTACGAGCAGTACTTC,-,TRBV10-1,TRBJ2-7,TRBD1,14
CASSVTGTGEIGYTF,TGTGCCAGCAGCGTGACCGGGACAGGGGAGATTGGCTACACCTTC,-,TRBV9,TRBJ1-2,TRBD1,15
CSASSGTVSKNIQYF,TGCAGTGCTTCCTCCGGAACCGTGTCCAAAAACATTCAGTACTTC,-,TRBV20-1,TRBJ2-4,-,15
CASSFAPLGDQPQHF,TGTGCCAGCAGTTTCGCCCCCCTAGGGGATCAGCCCCAGCATTTT,-,TRBV28,TRBJ1-5,-,15
CASSFPPEGEGCNEQYF,TGTGCCAGCAGCTTCCCCCCCGAGGGGGAGGGTTGCAACGAGCAGTACTTC,-,TRBV7-9,TRBJ2-7,-,17
CASSQDLGTGLGETQYF,TGTGCCAGCAGCCAAGATCTTGGGACGGGGTTGGGTGAGACCCAGTACTTC,-,TRBV14,TRBJ2-5,-,17
CATSASKEADEQYF,TGTGCCACCAGCGCGAGTAAGGAAGCCGACGAGCAGTACTTC,-,TRBV15,TRBJ2-7,-,14
CASRTGPGELFF,TGTGCCAGTCGGACGGGGCCCGGGGAGCTGTTTTTT,few,TRBV28,TRBJ2-2,-,12
CASRWDQDGYTF,TGCGCCAGCCGGTGGGACCAAGACGGCTACACCTTC,-,TRBV5-1,TRBJ1-2,-,12
CASSPRTPYNSPLHF,TGTGCCAGCAGCCCTAGGACACCCTATAATTCACCCCTCCACTTT,few,TRBV7-2,TRBJ1-6,-,15
CATSDSTGSHGYTF,TGTGCCACCAGTGATTCGACAGGATCCCATGGCTACACCTTC,few,TRBV24-1,TRBJ1-2,-,14
CASSLWASGGANNEQFF,TGTGCCAGCAGCTTATGGGCTAGCGGGGGGGCCAACAATGAGCAGTTCTTC,-,TRBV7-3,TRBJ2-1,TRBD2,17
CATTPSGQETQYF,TGTGCCACCACTCCTAGCGGGCAAGAGACCCAGTACTTC,few,TRBV15,TRBJ2-5,TRBD2,13
CASSLEGRGGDYGYTF,TGTGCCAGCAGTTTAGAGGGCAGGGGAGGGGACTATGGCTACACCTTC,-,TRBV27,TRBJ1-2,-,16
CATSDTHSGRQNNEQYF,TGTGCCACCAGTGATACCCATAGCGGGAGACAAAACAATGAGCAGTACTTC,-,TRBV24-1,TRBJ2-7,TRBD2,17
CASSQDAAGATEAFF,TGCGCCAGCAGCCAAGACGCCGCAGGGGCTACTGAAGCTTTCTTT,-,TRBV4-1,TRBJ1-1,-,15
CASSELGVFDEQYF,TGTGCCAGCAGTGAACTCGGGGTTTTCGATGAGCAGTACTTC,few,TRBV6-1,TRBJ2-7,-,14
CASSQDEGGITDTQYF,TGTGCCAGCAGCCAAGATGAGGGGGGGATCACAGATACGCAGTATTTT,once,TRBV3-1,TRBJ2-3,-,16
CASRGTAQNIQYF,TGTGCCAGCAGAGGGACAGCCCAAAACATTCAGTACTTC,-,TRBV12-3/TRBV12-4,TRBJ2-4,TRBD1,13
CSARPGTGPLLYNEQFF,TGCAGTGCTAGACCCGGGACAGGCCCCCTTCTCTACAATGAGCAGTTCTTC,few,TRBV20-1,TRBJ2-1,TRBD1,17
CASSVGGRGNEQYF,TGTGCCAGCAGCGTAGGCGGCAGGGGCAACGAGCAGTACTTC,-,TRBV7-3,TRBJ2-7,-,14
CASSLAGTGAIGGYTF,TGCGCCAGCAGCTTGGCCGGGACAGGGGCCATTGGTGGCTACACCTTC,-,TRBV5-1,TRBJ1-2,TRBD1,16
CATSDTSWDRGNTGELFF,TGTGCCACCAGTGATACGTCGTGGGACAGAGGGAACACCGGGGAGCTGTTTTTT,-,TRBV24-1,TRBJ2-2,TRBD1,18
CSAPDSGSTEAFF,TGCAGTGCGCCAGACAGCGGGTCCACTGAAGCTTTCTTT,-,TRBV20-1,TRBJ1-1,-,13
CASSWGSGYNEQFF,TGTGCCAGCAGTTGGGGGAGCGGCTACAATGAGCAGTTCTTC,few,TRBV6-2/TRBV6-3,TRBJ2-1,-,14
CASSVGFDGGEQFF,TGTGCCAGCAGCGTAGGATTTGATGGAGGTGAGCAGTTCTTC,-,TRBV7-2,TRBJ2-1,-,14
CSPRTGPYNEQYF,TGCAGTCCCCGAACAGGGCCCTACAATGAGCAGTACTTC,-,TRBV20-1,TRBJ2-7,-,13
CASSERGGSPLHF,TGTGCCAGCAGTGAGAGGGGTGGGTCACCCCTCCACTTT,once,TRBV25-1,TRBJ1-6,-,13
CASSLLVNTGELFF,TGCGCCAGCAGCTTACTGGTGAACACCGGGGAGCTGTTTTTT,-,TRBV5-1,TRBJ2-2,-,14
CSASKWGQDFDEQYF,TGCAGTGCTAGTAAGTGGGGCCAAGACTTTGATGAGCAGTACTTC,-,TRBV20-1,TRBJ2-7,-,15
CASRFSGTGTLGDTDTQYF,TGTGCCAGCAGATTTTCGGGGACAGGGACGCTAGGTGACACAGATACGCAGTATTTT,-,TRBV7-8,TRBJ2-3,TRBD1,19
CASNYLQGTERTKRYEQYF,TGTGCCAGCAACTATCTACAGGGCACGGAACGAACAAAACGCTACGAGCAGTACTTC,-,TRBV6-2/TRBV6-3,TRBJ2-7,-,19
CASRDRGGETQYF,TGTGCCAGCAGGGACAGGGGCGGAGAGACCCAGTACTTC,few,TRBV7-9,TRBJ2-5,TRBD1,13
CASSDSPAETQYF,TGTGCCAGCAGTGACTCGCCCGCGGAGACCCAGTACTTC,-,TRBV6-4,TRBJ2-5,-,13
CASRLTGGATTGELFF,TGTGCCAGCAGACTAACAGGGGGCGCAACTACCGGGGAGCTGTTTTTT,-,TRBV12-3/TRBV12-4,TRBJ2-2,TRBD1,16
CATSREGAGSYEQYF,TGTGCCACCAGCAGAGAGGGGGCGGGATCCTACGAGCAGTACTTC,-,TRBV15,TRBJ2-7,-,15
CASSWTSGLYNEQFF,TGTGCCAGCAGCTGGACTAGCGGACTATACAATGAGCAGTTCTTC,-,TRBV11-2,TRBJ2-1,TRBD2,15
CASSLGEGNNEQFF,TGTGCCAGCAGTTTAGGAGAGGGAAACAATGAGCAGTTCTTC,few,TRBV12-3/TRBV12-4,TRBJ2-1,-,14
CASSDGTGNGYTF,TGCGCCAGCAGTGACGGGACAGGGAATGGCTACACCTTC,-,TRBV25-1,TRBJ1-2,TRBD1,13